A single sample gave rise to the 21 T cell receptor beta chains below, sequenced in a study of human T cells and chemical hapten exposure. TCRdb analysed the RACE reads with MiXCR anew, one entry per CDR3 protein. This sample has a few hundred thousand distinct CDR3 sequences, with roughly 6% found just once. Time point described: patch test 2, 6 weeks after DPC sensitization. Treatment specified: therapeutic diphenylcyclopropenone sensitization with weekly scalp DPC. Sample: whole blood, taken in connection with sensitization to the hapten diphenylcyclopropenone (DPC). These receptors were collected from a young woman with alopecia areata. Some clones in this sample may be carry-over from other donors' samples.

The chain employs TRBV7-8 and TRBJ2-5, with 9 bases lining up with TRBD2. V lost 2 bases, J lost 4 bases, and 8 bases stayed unmatched. The germline V gene has CDR1 SGHVS and CDR2 FQNEAQ. There are 16 residues in the CDR3. The CDR3 region is CASSLRSSGGPETQYF. The CDR3 DNA reads TGTGCCAGCAGCTTACGCTCCAGCGGGGGGCCAGAGACCCAGTACTTC.

V gene TRBV6-2 or TRBV6-3 combines with J gene TRBJ2-7; D is uncertain. CDR3 size: 12 residues. Per the germline V gene, CDR1 is MNHEY and CDR2 is SVGEGT. V dropped 1 base and J dropped 0 bases, with 1 base sitting between them. The DNA of the CDR3 is TGTGCCAGCAGTTACTACTCCTACGAGCAGTACTTC. Its protein product is CASSYYSYEQYF.

The table lists this clonotype with a few counts. This sequence joins TRBV9 and TRBJ1-3; D remains unclear. The CDR3 loop spans 14 amino acids. Trimming removed 0 bases from V and 4 bases from J, with 8 bases in between. Looked up from germline, CDR1 is SGDLS and CDR2 is YYNGEE. CDR3 nucleotide sequence: TGTGCCAGCAGCGTAGATGGTAACGGAAACACCATATATTTT. Its protein is CASSVDGNGNTIYF.

This sequence joins TRBV6-5 and TRBJ1-1; D is perhaps TRBD1 (5 bases). Germline loops: CDR1 MNHEY, CDR2 SVGAGI. The CDR3 has 14 amino acids. Trimming stripped 8 bases from V and 3 bases from J, with 16 bases between. The CDR3 coding sequence is TGTGCCAGCCAGGGAAATGAATCAGACACTGAAGCTTTCTTT. It translates to CASQGNESDTEAFF.

This clonotype showed up many times. CDR3 coding DNA: TGTGCCACCAGGCGAAGCCTCACCAATCAGCCCCAGCATTTT. This codes for CATRRSLTNQPQHF. The chain combines TRBV6-5 with TRBJ1-5; D gene unclear. The CDR3 consists of 14 residues. The V end lost 10 bases, the J end lost 3 bases, and 16 bases lay between the germline ends. CDR1 MNHEY and CDR2 SVGAGI come from the germline V gene.

V gene TRBV6-5 combines with J gene TRBJ2-2; TRBD2 aligns across 12 bases. Germline assignment: CDR1 MNHEY and CDR2 SVGAGI. V lost 5 bases and J lost 3; bases outside the gene matches: 7. The CDR3 loop spans 17 amino acids. The DNA for the CDR3 is TGTGCCAGCAGTCGTTTGACTAGCGGGGGATACACCGGGGAGCTGTTTTTT. It encodes CASSRLTSGGYTGELFF.

This clonotype was counted between two and nine times. The chain carries TRBV12-3 or TRBV12-4 and TRBJ1-6; 10 bases align to TRBD1. Trimming removed 6 bases from V and 8 bases from J; junction bases left unmatched: 4. The length of the CDR3 is 14 residues. In DNA form, the CDR3 reads TGTGCCAGCAGCGGACAGGGGGTTTATTCACCCCTCCACTTT. Amino acids: CASSGQGVYSPLHF.

This clonotype occurred many times. The gene calls are TRBV9 and TRBJ2-7; the match to TRBD2 covers 12 bases. CDR3 length: 17 amino acids. Looked up from germline, CDR1 is SGDLS and CDR2 is YYNGEE. The trim removed 4 bases at V and 6 bases at J, leaving 14 bases unmatched. The CDR3 nucleotides read TGTGCCAGCAGCCCCAGACTAGCGGGGGCCCCGTTGGCCGAGCAGTACTTC. Translation gives CASSPRLAGAPLAEQYF.

This clonotype has only a few counts. V usage is TRBV29-1 and J usage is TRBJ2-2; tentatively, D is TRBD2 (5 bases). Germline CDR1 is SQVTM and CDR2 is ANQGSEA. V lost 4 bases to trimming and J lost 5 bases, with 5 bases between them. The CDR3 loop spans 11 amino acids. The CDR3 nucleotides read TGCAGCGTTGGAGGGACCGGGGAGCTGTTTTTT. This translates into CSVGGTGELFF.

The table lists this clonotype with many counts. The chain joins TRBV20-1 to TRBJ1-1, with no clear D. Germline lookup yields CDR1 DFQATT and CDR2 SNEGSKA (reference sequence). The V end lost 6 bases, the J end lost 0 bases, and 11 bases lay between the germline ends. The CDR3 is 13 residues long. The CDR3 nucleotides read TGCAGTGCCCCCCTGACACTGAACACTGAAGCTTTCTTT. Encoded protein: CSAPLTLNTEAFF.

This clonotype was seen many times. The J gene is TRBJ1-2, the V gene TRBV6-5; no firm D call. The V end was cut by 1 base, the J end by 0 bases, with 12 bases between. Germline V CDR1 and CDR2: MNHEY, SVGAGI. The CDR3 spans 16 residues. The CDR3 sequence: CASSYLAVRANYGYTF. The CDR3 DNA is TGTGCCAGCAGTTACTTGGCAGTGAGAGCTAACTATGGCTACACCTTC.

The sample holds a few counts of this clonotype. The chain combines TRBV4-3 with TRBJ2-3; 9 bases map to TRBD2. The CDR3 sequence is 18 residues long. V lost 4 bases to trimming and J lost 1 base; unmatched junction nucleotides: 12. Per the germline V gene, CDR1 is LGHNA and CDR2 is YSLEER. The CDR3, as DNA: TGCGCCAGCAGCCCAGGCCCAGGGGAGCGGGGGGGCACAGATACGCAGTATTTT. Its protein product is CASSPGPGERGGTDTQYF.

This clonotype came up many times. V usage is TRBV5-1 and J usage is TRBJ2-7; TRBD1 aligns across 11 bases. Germline-derived CDR1 and CDR2 are SGHRS and YFSETQ. J lost 1 base, V lost 3 bases, and 3 bases had no gene match. CDR3 size: 15 residues. The CDR3 DNA is TGCGCCAGCAGCTCGGACAGGGGGCGATCCTACGAGCAGTACTTC. It encodes CASSSDRGRSYEQYF.

The chain recombines TRBV29-1 with TRBJ1-4; D not resolved. V was trimmed by 5 bases and J by 8 bases, leaving 6 bases between them. The CDR3 length is 10 residues. CDR1 SQVTM and CDR2 ANQGSEA come from the germline V gene. DNA for the CDR3: TGCAGCGTTCGAGTGGAAAAACTGTTTTTT. Encoded protein: CSVRVEKLFF. The full variable domain, its missing parts supplied by reference TRBV29-1 and TRBJ1-4, is SAVISQKPSRDICQRGTSLTIQCQVDSQVTMMFWYRQQPGQSLTLIATANQGSEATYESGFVIDKFPISRPNLTFSTLTVSNMSPEDSSIYLCSVRVEKLFFGSGTQLSVL.

Many counts were recorded for this clonotype. The J gene is TRBJ1-1, the V gene TRBV4-3; D is ambiguous. The germline V gene encodes CDR1 LGHNA and CDR2 YSLEER. The CDR3 is 16 residues long. The germline V and J ends were trimmed by 0 bases and 1 base, with 12 bases remaining between them. The CDR3 loop is CASSQDTRLSNTEAFF. CDR3 in DNA: TGCGCCAGCAGCCAAGATACCCGGCTCTCGAACACTGAAGCTTTCTTT.

This clonotype has only a few counts. The rearrangement links TRBV15 to TRBJ1-4; D is uncertain. The V end lost 1 base, the J end lost 1 base, and 1 base lay between the germline ends. The CDR3 contains 13 residues. CDR1 and CDR2 from the germline V gene are LNHNV and YYDKDF (reference sequence). Here the CDR3 reads CATSRGTNEKLFF. DNA for the CDR3: TGTGCCACCAGCAGAGGAACTAATGAAAAACTGTTTTTT.

In this sample, this clonotype turned up a few times. The V and J genes are TRBV29-1 and TRBJ2-7; perhaps D is TRBD1 or TRBD2 (5 bases each). Germline assignment: CDR1 SQVTM and CDR2 ANQGSEA. V lost 6 bases, J lost 4 bases, and 10 bases lay in between. This CDR3 region has 11 residues. CDR3 bases: TGCAGCGTCCGGGACGGGTACGAGCAGTACTTC. Translated, it gives CSVRDGYEQYF.

This clonotype appeared a few times. This chain links TRBV6-2 or TRBV6-3 with TRBJ1-1, with D uncertain. V shed 4 bases and J shed 5 bases, with 11 bases lying between them. This CDR3 region has 13 residues. Germline V CDR1 and CDR2: MNHEY, SVGEGT. CDR3 in DNA: TGTGCCAGCAGTTTCCGAGTCTTTACTGAAGCTTTCTTT. It specifies CASSFRVFTEAFF.

This clonotype was recorded a few times. V usage is TRBV12-3 or TRBV12-4 and J usage is TRBJ1-2, with D possibly matching TRBD1 (6 bases). V gave up 7 bases and J gave up 4 bases, with 13 bases separating them. This CDR3 has 13 amino acids. CDR3 sequence reads: CASNLGTPYGYTF. The CDR3 region has the DNA TGTGCCAGCAACTTGGGGACACCCTATGGCTACACCTTC.

The chain employs TRBV20-1 and TRBJ1-4; 9 nucleotides match TRBD1. The J segment lost 4 bases and the V segment lost 5 bases, leaving 8 bases of the junction unmatched. The germline CDR1 and CDR2 sequences are DFQATT and SNEGSKA (reference sequence). CDR3 length equals 15 residues. CDR3 protein: CSAPGQGSFNEKLFF. Written as DNA, the CDR3 is TGCAGTGCTCCGGGACAGGGTTCATTTAATGAAAAACTGTTTTTT.

This clonotype occurred many times. The rearrangement links TRBV7-9 to TRBJ1-1; no definite D call. Germline values: CDR1 SEHNR, CDR2 FQNEAQ (reference sequence). Trimming took 5 bases from V and 8 from J, leaving 9 bases between them. CDR3 size: 11 residues. The CDR3 DNA is TGTGCCAGCAGCCAATCAATGGAAGCTTTCTTT. Its translation is CASSQSMEAFF.